The clone carrying this TCR beta chain was seen more than once but under ten times. These data are taken from a study of read filtering for tumor transcriptome and immune sequencing. Study background: The cohort had some 17 men and over twelve women aged roughly 47 to 90, mean about 66 years.

This library used about 360 ng RNA and molecular barcoded adaptors spanning alpha/delta and beta/gamma chains. TCRdb re-derived calls from the reads in MiXCR, one entry per CDR3 protein. Found here are 130,000 or so distinct CDR3 sequences, 13% of them singletons; the top ten hold 8% to 9%. After removal of 0 bases from V and 3 bases from J, the junction contained 9 bases not matched to a gene. The CDR3 is 17 residues long. CDR1 is SGHRS, CDR2 YFSETQ, per germline. The origin of this receptor is a donor aged 40 or older with multiple myeloma. This chain connects TRBV5-1 to TRBJ2-5, with 9 positions matching TRBD2. Sequenced material: a population of CD138-negative cells sorted from bone marrow. CDR3 sequence: CASSLGSSASGKETQYF. For the CDR3, the DNA is TGCGCCAGCAGCTTGGGCAGCTCGGCTAGCGGGAAAGAGACCCAGTACTTC.